A single sample is the source of the 4 T cell receptor beta chains below, sequenced in a study of blood T cell repertoires in COVID-19. TCRdb's table, derived via immunoSEQ multiplex PCR, lists solely in-frame clones and lacks some. The data contain about 130,000 clones, about 80% of them singletons. Source material: peripheral blood. These receptors all come from a woman aged 45-59 years with acute or convalescent COVID-19.

J is TRBJ2-7 and V is TRBV29-1; TRBD2 aligns across 8 bases. Germline assignment: CDR1 SQVTM and CDR2 ANQGSEA. The V gene end was trimmed by 6 bases and the J gene end by 5 bases; junction bases not matched to a gene: 6. The CDR3 is made up of 12 amino acids. CDR3 loop: CSVWTSRDEQYF. The CDR3 DNA is TGCAGCGTCTGGACTAGCAGAGACGAGCAGTACTTC.

CDR3 sequence reads: CASSLSTGHYNSPLHF. The CDR3 bases are TGTGCCAGCAGCTTGAGCACAGGGCACTATAATTCACCCCTCCACTTT. The V gene is TRBV7-8, the J gene TRBJ1-6; D perhaps matches TRBD1 (6 bases). V shed 3 bases and J shed 3 bases, with 12 bases lying between them. Germline lookup yields CDR1 SGHVS and CDR2 FQNEAQ. The CDR3 runs to 16 residues.

This chain uses TRBV6-5 with TRBJ1-2; D gene unclear. The V gene lost 5 bases and the J gene lost 3 bases, with 16 bases spanning the gap. The CDR3 loop spans 15 amino acids. Germline CDR1 is MNHEY and CDR2 is SVGAGI. Written as DNA, the CDR3 is TGTGCCAGCAGTCCAGGATCCTACAGACACTATGGCTACACCTTC. This translates into CASSPGSYRHYGYTF.

The V call is TRBV18, the J call TRBJ1-2, with 12 bases fitting TRBD1. The CDR3 extends over 15 amino acids. Germline V gene sequence: CDR1 KGHSH, CDR2 LQKENI. The V and J ends lost 3 bases and 6 bases, in that order; junction bases with no gene match: 5. This CDR3 is CASSPSGTGGHGYTF. The CDR3 DNA follows: TGTGCCAGCTCACCCTCCGGGACAGGGGGCCATGGCTACACCTTC.